The entry that follows covers one T cell receptor beta chain sequence. The table came from immunoSEQ multiplex PCR; TCRdb's copy has only in-frame clones and leaves some out. This sample has roughly 320,000 clones, with around 87% found just once. The record originates from a study of blood T cell repertoires in COVID-19. The source of this sequence is a man aged 70-80 years with acute or convalescent COVID-19. The sample comprised peripheral blood.

The DNA of the CDR3 is TGTGCCAGCAGCTCACGACAGGGGTGGGAAGATGGCTACACCTTC. This encodes CASSSRQGWEDGYTF. The V call is TRBV11-2, the J call TRBJ1-2; TRBD1 matches at 8 bases. This CDR3 region has 15 residues. Trimming took 4 bases from V and 6 from J; bases not matched to a gene: 10. CDR1 SGHAT and CDR2 FQNNGV come from the germline V gene.